A selection of T cell receptor beta chains follows, all from one sample in a study of blood T cells in healthy people across ages. TCRdb reprocessed the 5' RACE reads via MiXCR and lists one record per CDR3 protein. The sample consists of about 970,000 distinct CDR3 sequences, roughly half of them appearing once. Sequencing was done on a sample of blood. Receptor source: an older woman in good health. Each CDR3 is given with its conserved first and last residue. D genes are given only for firm matches. A row's size may be missing; if present it is once, few, many or a size class.

v_call,j_call,d_call,clone_size,cdr3_nt,cdr3_aa
TRBV20-1,TRBJ1-5,-,once,TGCAGTGCTAGAGTCAGCGGGGGCAATCAGCCCCAGCATTTT,CSARVSGGNQPQHF
TRBV29-1,TRBJ2-1,-,-,TGCAGCGTTCACACAAGCGAAGAGACCCAGTTCTTC,CSVHTSEETQFF
TRBV4-2,TRBJ2-6,-,few,TGTGCCAGCAGCCAGGTTAAGGCCTCTGGGGCCAACGTCCTGACTTTC,CASSQVKASGANVLTF
TRBV20-1,TRBJ1-5,TRBD1,few,TGCAGTACAGGGGCCCAAAATCAGCCCCAGCATTTT,CSTGAQNQPQHF
TRBV7-9,TRBJ2-7,-,few,TGTGCCAGCAGCTCGTTCCGGGACAAACACCTCTACGAGCAGTACTTC,CASSSFRDKHLYEQYF
TRBV2,TRBJ1-5,TRBD1,once,TGTGCCAGCAGGGACGACAGGGACCAGCCCCAGCATTTT,CASRDDRDQPQHF
TRBV20-1,TRBJ2-1,TRBD2,-,TGCAGCGCTAGATCCAGAGCGGGACCCAGGAGGGGCAATGAGCAGTTCTTC,CSARSRAGPRRGNEQFF
TRBV5-1,TRBJ2-5,-,-,TGCGCCAGGACCGGAGAGACCCAGTACTTC,CARTGETQYF
TRBV12-3/TRBV12-4,TRBJ2-1,-,-,TGTGCCAGCAGTGATGAACTCGAGTACAATGAGCAGTTCTTC,CASSDELEYNEQFF
TRBV7-2,TRBJ2-5,TRBD2,few,TGTGCCAGCAGCTTAGAGGCGGGAGTAGAGACCCAGTACTTC,CASSLEAGVETQYF
TRBV6-6,TRBJ2-3,-,few,TGTGCCAGCAGCTATAGCGGAACCCCCACAGATACGCAGTATTTT,CASSYSGTPTDTQYF
TRBV12-3/TRBV12-4,TRBJ2-1,-,-,TGTGCCAGCAGTAAAATGCTAGTGGGGGTTAACAATGAGCAGTTCTTC,CASSKMLVGVNNEQFF
TRBV27,TRBJ2-5,-,few,TGTGCCAGCAGTTTAACCCTAGCTTGGGAGACCCAGTACTTC,CASSLTLAWETQYF
TRBV20-1,TRBJ2-1,-,-,TGCAGTGCTGGACGGGGAGGTGAGCAGTTCTTC,CSAGRGGEQFF
TRBV5-1,TRBJ2-1,-,-,TGCGCCAGCAGCTTGTTCGGGAGTGGCAATGAGCAGTTCTTC,CASSLFGSGNEQFF
TRBV12-3/TRBV12-4,TRBJ2-2,TRBD2,-,TGTGCCAGCAGTTTACTACCTCTAGCGGGAGGGCCTATCTTTGGCGGGGAGCTGTTTTTT,CASSLLPLAGGPIFGGELFF
TRBV28,TRBJ2-3,TRBD1,-,TGTGCCAGCAGGCAAGGACAGGGGGTTGGAGATACGCAGTATTTT,CASRQGQGVGDTQYF
TRBV4-1,TRBJ2-3,-,-,TGCGCCAGCAGCCAACCTACTAGCTCAGATACGCAGTATTTT,CASSQPTSSDTQYF
TRBV20-1,TRBJ1-2,-,-,TGCAGTGCTCTAATCCCCGCAGGGGATGGCTACACCTTC,CSALIPAGDGYTF
TRBV2,TRBJ2-5,-,-,TGTGCCAGCAGTCCCGGCAGGGACTGGGAGACCCAGTACTTC,CASSPGRDWETQYF
TRBV30,TRBJ1-1,-,-,TGTGCCTGGAACAGGAGGAACACTGAAGCTTTCTTT,CAWNRRNTEAFF